Below, 29 T cell receptor beta chains from the same sample are listed, as sequenced in a study of blood T cell dynamics during melanoma immunotherapy. The time point is: pre-treatment baseline. TCRdb keeps only in-frame clones here, not all; method: immunoSEQ multiplex PCR. The table lists more than 10,000 clones, about nine tenths of them singletons. Sequenced here: blood, sampled from a patient treated with checkpoint blockade. Receptor source: a human donor with melanoma.

Turning to this clone: A read error may produce the germline difference seen at one junction end. The chain uses TRBV7-9 and TRBJ2-7; D tentatively reads TRBD1 or TRBD2 (5 bases each). Germline CDR1 and CDR2: SEHNR and FQNEAQ (reference sequence). This CDR3 comprises 11 residues. The CDR3 region is CASSFWGPLNF. The DNA for the CDR3 is TGTGCCAGCAGCTTTTGGGGACCCCTCAACTTC.

The V gene is TRBV2, the J gene TRBJ1-5; maybe TRBD1 (5 bases). The germline CDR1 and CDR2 sequences are SNHLY and FYNNEI. This CDR3 is 16 amino acids long. With 3 bases removed from V and 2 bases from J, the gap between germline ends came to 14 bases. CDR3 sequence: CASSEGTHEGNQPQHF. The CDR3 DNA follows: TGTGCCAGCAGTGAGGGGACTCACGAGGGCAATCAGCCCCAGCATTTT.

The CDR3 DNA sequence: TGTGCCAGCAGACGGACTAGCGGGAGACCAGATACGCAGTATTTT. It encodes CASRRTSGRPDTQYF. The V call is TRBV2, the J call TRBJ2-3, with TRBD2 identical over 13 bases. The germline gives CDR1 SNHLY, CDR2 FYNNEI. V was pared by 6 bases and J by 4 bases, with 4 bases of the junction left unmatched. The CDR3 contains 15 residues.

The rearrangement joins TRBV2 to TRBJ2-7; no definite D call. V was cut by 6 bases and J by 2 bases, with 8 bases left in between. The CDR3 is 12 amino acids. CDR1 is SNHLY and CDR2 is FYNNEI in the germline V gene. The CDR3, as DNA: TGTGCCAGCAGCCAGACCACCTACGAGCAGTACTTC. Translation: CASSQTTYEQYF.

This clone was seen a handful of times. This chain links TRBV21-1 with TRBJ1-5. TRBV21-1 is a recognized pseudogene. This CDR3 spans 14 amino acids. The CDR3 sequence is CASSKDCRMEPQHF. In nucleotides, the CDR3 is TGTGCCAGCAGCAAAGATTGCCGAATGGAGCCCCAGCATTTT.

This chain connects TRBV19 to TRBJ2-1, with TRBD2 matching over 10 bases. The CDR3 extends over 20 amino acids. Losses at the gene ends were 0 bases for V and 7 bases for J; bases not matched to a gene: 18. CDR1 and CDR2 (germline): LNHDA, SQIVND (reference sequence). The CDR3 sequence: CASSIDPMASGRVTVNEQFF. CDR3 coding DNA: TGTGCCAGTAGTATAGATCCTATGGCGAGCGGGAGGGTTACGGTGAATGAGCAGTTCTTC.

This clone is a singleton in its sample. The rearrangement uses TRBV19 and TRBJ2-1, with 13 bases that match TRBD2. The length of the CDR3 is 15 residues. CDR1 and CDR2 (germline): LNHDA, SQIVND (reference sequence). V shed 1 base, J shed 7 bases, and the junction held 1 base outside the gene matches. Here the CDR3 DNA reads TGTGCCAGTAGTATAGGGACTAGCGGGAGAAATGAGCAGTTCTTC. This encodes CASSIGTSGRNEQFF.

This chain joins TRBV2 and TRBJ2-1, with 9 bases identical to TRBD1. CDR1 and CDR2 from the germline V gene are SNHLY and FYNNEI. This CDR3 is 15 amino acids long. J was trimmed by 8 bases and V by 5 bases; bases with no gene match: 10. The CDR3 DNA is TGTGCCAGCAGTCACCGGGACAGGGCCCGACATGAGCAGTTCTTC. Translated: CASSHRDRARHEQFF.

This chain links TRBV19 with TRBJ2-2, with TRBD1 matching over 7 bases. The CDR3 length is 14 residues. Germline CDR1 and CDR2: LNHDA and SQIVND (reference sequence). V lost 5 bases and J lost 0; bases outside the gene matches: 0. CDR3 DNA: TGTGCCAGTAGTGGGACAGCGAACACCGGGGAGCTGTTTTTT. This encodes CASSGTANTGELFF. Looking up the rest from reference TRBV19 and TRBJ2-2 gives the full variable domain: DGGITQSPKYLFRKEGQNVTLSCEQNLNHDAMYWYRQDPGQGLRLIYYSQIVNDFQKGDIAEGYSVSREKKESFPLTVTSAQKNPTAFYLCASSGTANTGELFFGEGSRLTVL.

The J gene is TRBJ1-4, the V gene TRBV2; no clear D. V lost 2 bases and J 0 bases, leaving 4 bases between the germline ends. CDR1 and CDR2 (germline): SNHLY, FYNNEI. CDR3 length: 14 residues. The CDR3 DNA sequence: TGTGCCAGCAGTGAAAGTGCAACTAATGAAAAACTGTTTTTT. Protein: CASSESATNEKLFF. Looking up the rest from reference TRBV2 and TRBJ1-4 gives the full variable domain: EPEVTQTPSHQVTQMGQEVILRCVPISNHLYFYWYRQILGQKVEFLVSFYNNEISEKSEIFDDQFSVERPDGSNFTLKIRSTKLEDSAMYFCASSESATNEKLFFGSGTQLSVL.

J is TRBJ1-2 and V is TRBV28; D gene unclear. The germline V gene has CDR1 MDHEN and CDR2 SYDVKM. CDR3 length equals 14 residues. V lost 2 bases to trimming and J lost 0 bases, with 7 bases between them. In nucleotides, the CDR3 is TGTGCCAGCAGTTTAATAATCCCTAACTATGGCTACACCTTC. Translation gives CASSLIIPNYGYTF.

The V call is TRBV7-8, the J call TRBJ1-5; the D gene is possibly TRBD1 (6 bases). The CDR3 contains 16 residues. V was clipped by 5 bases and J by 3 bases, with 17 bases between them. Germline CDR1 SGHVS, CDR2 FQNEAQ. CDR3 loop: CASSLYRAPLNQPQHF. CDR3 in DNA: TGTGCCAGCAGCCTGTACAGGGCCCCCCTCAATCAGCCCCAGCATTTT.

The V and J genes are TRBV19 and TRBJ2-7; D is undetermined. CDR3 length: 13 residues. CDR1 LNHDA and CDR2 SQIVND come from the germline V gene (reference sequence). V lost 2 bases to trimming and J lost 2 bases, with 7 bases between them. The CDR3: CASSIQYPYEQYF. In nucleotides, the CDR3 is TGTGCCAGTAGTATACAGTACCCCTACGAGCAGTACTTC.

This sequence joins TRBV7-2 and TRBJ1-1; no reliable D call. This CDR3 has 13 residues. Germline CDR1 SGHTA, CDR2 FQGNSA. The germline V and J ends were trimmed by 1 base and 1 base, with 4 bases remaining between them. The CDR3 DNA sequence: TGTGCCAGCAGCTTAGGAAAGAACACTGAAGCTTTCTTT. Protein sequence: CASSLGKNTEAFF.

V gene TRBV4-1 combines with J gene TRBJ2-7; 8 nucleotides match TRBD1. The CDR3 covers 14 residues. Looked up from germline, CDR1 is MGHRA and CDR2 is YSYEKL. J was trimmed by 7 bases and V by 7 bases; bases with no gene match: 12. The CDR3 sequence is CASTRGQANDEQYF. In DNA, the CDR3 is TGCGCCAGCACTCGGGGACAGGCCAATGATGAGCAGTACTTC.

V usage is TRBV6-1 and J usage is TRBJ1-1; D unresolved. Germline CDR1 and CDR2: MNHNS and SASEGT. V lost 0 bases to trimming and J lost 4 bases, with 9 bases between them. The CDR3 contains 14 residues. In DNA form, the CDR3 reads TGTGCCAGCAGTGAAGCGAGGAGGACCACTGAAGCTTTCTTT. Its translation: CASSEARRTTEAFF.

The chain combines TRBV28 with TRBJ1-1; maybe TRBD1 (5 bases). There are 13 residues in the CDR3. In germline, CDR1 is MDHEN, CDR2 SYDVKM. The germline V and J ends were trimmed by 8 bases and 4 bases, with 14 bases remaining between them. CDR3 bases: TGTGCCAGCCCACGGAAGGGGAGCACTGAAGCTTTCTTT. This translates into CASPRKGSTEAFF. The variable domain in full, with the rest retrieved from reference TRBV28 and TRBJ1-1, is DVKVTQSSRYLVKRTGEKVFLECVQDMDHENMFWYRQDPGLGLRLIYFSYDVKMKEKGDIPEGYSVSREKKERFSLILESASTNQTSMYLCASPRKGSTEAFFGQGTRLTVV.

The chain has TRBV9 and TRBJ2-1, with D uncertain. The V and J ends lost 0 bases and 3 bases respectively, with 7 bases between them. Germline V gene data show CDR1 as SGDLS and CDR2 as YYNGEE. This CDR3 has 14 residues. In nucleotides, the CDR3 is TGTGCCAGCAGCGTAGCGGGCGTCTACAATGAGCAGTTCTTC. It specifies CASSVAGVYNEQFF.

The chain is built from TRBV6-5 and TRBJ1-1; maybe TRBD1 (6 bases). Per germline, CDR1 MNHEY and CDR2 SVGAGI. V was trimmed by 6 bases and J by 7 bases, leaving 12 bases between them. The CDR3 loop spans 12 amino acids. This CDR3 reads CASSPHRDEAFF. CDR3 in DNA: TGTGCCAGCAGCCCTCACAGGGATGAAGCTTTCTTT.

This chain joins TRBV18 and TRBJ2-6; TRBD1 aligns across 8 bases. Germline assignment: CDR1 KGHSH and CDR2 LQKENI. V shed 3 bases, J shed 3 bases, and the junction held 7 bases outside the gene matches. The CDR3 extends over 17 amino acids. The CDR3, as DNA: TGTGCCAGCTCACCGAGGCAGGGGGCGCTTGGGGCCAACGTCCTGACTTTC. It is translated as CASSPRQGALGANVLTF.

The V and J genes are TRBV5-1 and TRBJ2-5; 11 bases are shared with TRBD2. The CDR3 spans 17 residues. Germline-derived CDR1 and CDR2 are SGHRS and YFSETQ. Trimming cost V 0 bases and J 1 base; bases outside gene matches: 5. The CDR3 nucleotides are TGCGCCAGCAGCTTGGCCATTCTAGCGGGAGGCCAAGAGACCCAGTACTTC. It encodes CASSLAILAGGQETQYF.

V is TRBV5-1 and J is TRBJ2-2; D gene unclear. Trimming stripped 6 bases from V and 1 base from J, with 13 bases between. The CDR3 is made up of 15 amino acids. The V gene's germline CDR1 is SGHRS and CDR2 YFSETQ. CDR3 sequence (DNA): TGCGCCAGCACTGCCCGTTGGAGGAACACCGGGGAGCTGTTTTTT. Encoded protein: CASTARWRNTGELFF.

The table lists this clone with a count of one. The rearrangement links TRBV5-4 to TRBJ2-5; no firm D call. CDR3 length equals 13 residues. The germline V gene encodes CDR1 SGHNT and CDR2 YYREEE (reference sequence). With 2 bases removed from V and 0 bases from J, the gap between germline ends came to 5 bases. The CDR3 protein is CASSLTYQETQYF. The CDR3 DNA follows: TGTGCCAGCAGCTTAACGTACCAAGAGACCCAGTACTTC.

The sample holds one count of this clone. The chain uses TRBV7-2 and TRBJ1-5; perhaps TRBD1 as D (5 bases). V lost 3 bases to trimming and J lost 9 bases, with 9 bases between them. The CDR3 extends over 12 amino acids. Germline CDR1 and CDR2: SGHTA and FQGNSA. The CDR3 DNA sequence: TGTGCCAGCAGCTTGACCCAGGGGCCCCAGCATTTT. Translation: CASSLTQGPQHF. The full variable domain, its missing parts supplied by reference TRBV7-2 and TRBJ1-5, is GAGVSQSPSNKVTEKGKDVELRCDPISGHTALYWYRQSLGQGLEFLIYFQGNSAPDKSGLPSDRFSAERTGGSVSTLTIQRTQQEDSAVYLCASSLTQGPQHFGDGTRLSIL.

This chain connects TRBV19 to TRBJ1-4; perhaps TRBD1 as D (5 bases). Germline CDR1 is LNHDA and CDR2 is SQIVND (reference sequence). Trimming pared 3 bases from V and 0 bases from J, leaving 8 bases between. The CDR3 has 15 residues. CDR3 amino acids: CASSIGAATNEKLFF. The CDR3 nucleotides are TGTGCCAGTAGTATCGGGGCGGCAACTAATGAAAAACTGTTTTTT. The full variable domain, rest sourced from reference TRBV19 and TRBJ1-4, is DGGITQSPKYLFRKEGQNVTLSCEQNLNHDAMYWYRQDPGQGLRLIYYSQIVNDFQKGDIAEGYSVSREKKESFPLTVTSAQKNPTAFYLCASSIGAATNEKLFFGSGTQLSVL.

Only one count was recorded for this clone. CDR3 region: CAIVGQANTEAFF. The CDR3 DNA reads as TGTGCCATCGTTGGACAGGCGAACACTGAAGCTTTCTTT. The chain has TRBV6-6 and TRBJ1-1; the match to TRBD1 covers 7 bases. The trim removed 10 bases at V and 1 base at J, leaving 6 bases unmatched. This CDR3 is 13 amino acids long. Germline loops: CDR1 MNHNY, CDR2 SVGAGI (reference sequence).

The rearrangement uses TRBV19 and TRBJ2-7; 9 positions agree with TRBD1. V trimming: 5 bases; J trimming: 4 bases; junction bases outside the gene matches: 9. Germline CDR1 LNHDA, CDR2 SQIVND (reference sequence). The CDR3 is 15 amino acids. CDR3 bases: TGTGCCAGTAGTCTCGTGGGACAGGGAGCTTACGAGCAGTACTTC. Encoded protein: CASSLVGQGAYEQYF.

The V gene is TRBV5-4, the J gene TRBJ2-2; 7 bases are a match to TRBD2. Germline trimming cut 4 bases from V and 4 bases from J; bases unmatched to any gene: 7. This CDR3 region has 15 residues. Looked up from germline, CDR1 is SGHNT and CDR2 is YYREEE (reference sequence). The CDR3 region is CASSAGGGGTGELFF. The CDR3, as DNA: TGTGCCAGCAGCGCCGGTGGCGGGGGCACCGGGGAGCTGTTTTTT.

The V call is TRBV9, the J call TRBJ2-6; no definite D call. The CDR3 has 16 amino acids. Germline CDR1 and CDR2: SGDLS and YYNGEE. The V and J ends lost 3 bases and 0 bases respectively, with 10 bases between them. This CDR3 is CASSESRRSGANVLTF. Written as DNA, the CDR3 is TGTGCCAGCAGCGAGAGCCGTCGCTCTGGGGCCAACGTCCTGACTTTC. Together with reference TRBV9 and TRBJ2-6, the CDR3 gives the full variable domain: DSGVTQTPKHLITATGQRVTLRCSPRSGDLSVYWYQQSLDQGLQFLIQYYNGEERAKGNILERFSAQQFPDLHSELNLSSLELGDSALYFCASSESRRSGANVLTFGAGSRLTVL.